Listed below are T cell receptor beta chains from one sample, sequenced in a study of STAT5B mutations in CD4+ large granular lymphocyte leukemia. Generated by immunoSEQ multiplex PCR, the TCRdb table keeps only in-frame clones and is missing some. This table holds fewer than 35,000 clones, less than 75% found once. Input material: CD4+ T cells from blood buffy coats. Receptors were obtained from a human donor in good health. Both conserved end residues are part of each CDR3. The order of the fields is CDR3 DNA, CDR3 protein, V gene, J gene, D gene, clone size. The D gene is left open where the match is weak. Size values are once, few and many counts, or a class for expanded clones, and some rows have none.

DNA: TGTGCCAGCAGTGAAATCGGGTCGGGCGAGCAGTACTTC; CDR3: CASSEIGSGEQYF; V: TRBV25-1; J: TRBJ2-7; D: NA; size: NA
DNA: TGTGCCTGGAGTGTACTCCCCGGGGAGCTGTTTTTT; CDR3: CAWSVLPGELFF; V: TRBV30; J: TRBJ2-2; D: NA; size: NA
DNA: TGCGCCAGCAGCCGGGACAGCACCTACGAGCAGTACTTC; CDR3: CASSRDSTYEQYF; V: TRBV4-1; J: TRBJ2-7; D: TRBD1; size: NA
DNA: TGTGCCAGCAGCTCCGGGACTAGCGGCATCTACGAGCAGTACTTC; CDR3: CASSSGTSGIYEQYF; V: TRBV7-9; J: TRBJ2-7; D: TRBD2; size: NA
DNA: TGTGCCACCAGCCGGGAGGCGGGGGCCTCAGATACGCAGTATTTT; CDR3: CATSREAGASDTQYF; V: TRBV15; J: TRBJ2-3; D: NA; size: NA
DNA: TGTGCCAGCTCATTACGACAGGGGGCGCAGAATGAGCAGTTCTTC; CDR3: CASSLRQGAQNEQFF; V: TRBV18; J: TRBJ2-1; D: TRBD1; size: few
DNA: TGTGCCAGCAGTGGACTAGCGGGGGCCACCGGGGAGCTGTTTTTT; CDR3: CASSGLAGATGELFF; V: TRBV2; J: TRBJ2-2; D: TRBD2; size: once
DNA: TGTGCCAGCAGACCTCGGACTAGTGGCAATGAGCAGTTCTTC; CDR3: CASRPRTSGNEQFF; V: TRBV2; J: TRBJ2-1; D: TRBD2; size: NA
DNA: TGTGCCAGCACCGACAGCCCTGGAAACACCATATATTTT; CDR3: CASTDSPGNTIYF; V: TRBV6-5; J: TRBJ1-3; D: NA; size: NA
DNA: TGTGCCAGTAGTAGTTCCGCGGGGTACTCCTACGAGCAGTACTTC; CDR3: CASSSSAGYSYEQYF; V: TRBV19; J: TRBJ2-7; D: NA; size: few
DNA: TGTGCCAGCAGGGCCCTGCAGCATGAAAAACTGTTTTTT; CDR3: CASRALQHEKLFF; V: TRBV6-5; J: TRBJ1-4; D: NA; size: few
DNA: TGTGCCAGCAGCCAAGCGGTCGGCAGCCCCTACGAGCAGTACTTC; CDR3: CASSQAVGSPYEQYF; V: TRBV7-2; J: TRBJ2-7; D: NA; size: few
DNA: TGTGCCAGCAGTGAAGGGGGCTACGAGCAGTACTTC; CDR3: CASSEGGYEQYF; V: TRBV2; J: TRBJ2-7; D: NA; size: NA
DNA: TGTGCCAGCAGGTCCGGGACAGGGGGCATAGGCTACACCTTC; CDR3: CASRSGTGGIGYTF; V: TRBV28; J: TRBJ1-2; D: TRBD1; size: few
DNA: TGTGCCAGTTCGGACCGATACGAAGCTTTCTTT; CDR3: CASSDRYEAFF; V: TRBV2; J: TRBJ1-1; D: NA; size: NA
DNA: TGTGCCAGCAGCGTAGACGAGGGTCCGGGGCCAGATACGCAGTATTTT; CDR3: CASSVDEGPGPDTQYF; V: TRBV9; J: TRBJ2-3; D: NA; size: NA
DNA: TGTGCCAGCAGTTATGGACAGGGTGGAGGAGAGACCCAGTACTTC; CDR3: CASSYGQGGGETQYF; V: TRBV6-6; J: TRBJ2-5; D: TRBD1; size: NA
DNA: TGTGCCAGCAGCCAAGTAAGGGAGACCCAGTACTTC; CDR3: CASSQVRETQYF; V: TRBV4-2; J: TRBJ2-5; D: NA; size: few
DNA: TGTGCCAGCAGCGGCGGACTAGCGGGAGGCGGCTACGAGCAGTACTTC; CDR3: CASSGGLAGGGYEQYF; V: TRBV5-4; J: TRBJ2-7; D: TRBD2; size: few
DNA: TGTGCCAGCAGCCAAGGTTTGAGCGGGGGTGCTGGGGATACGCAGTATTTT; CDR3: CASSQGLSGGAGDTQYF; V: TRBV4-2; J: TRBJ2-3; D: TRBD2; size: few
DNA: TGTGCCAGCACCCGGGAGCTAGTCGCAGATACGCAGTATTTT; CDR3: CASTRELVADTQYF; V: TRBV6-1; J: TRBJ2-3; D: NA; size: NA
DNA: TGTGCCAGCAGCTTATCGGGCGGGGGGCGCGAGACCCAGTACTTC; CDR3: CASSLSGGGRETQYF; V: TRBV7-9; J: TRBJ2-5; D: TRBD2; size: once
DNA: TGTGCCAGCAGTCCCGGGACAGGGGGCGGGAGTCAGCCCCAGCATTTT; CDR3: CASSPGTGGGSQPQHF; V: TRBV28; J: TRBJ1-5; D: TRBD1; size: NA
DNA: TGTGCCAGCTCACCACCGGGGAGGGCGGAGAGTCAGCCCCAGCATTTT; CDR3: CASSPPGRAESQPQHF; V: TRBV18; J: TRBJ1-5; D: NA; size: NA
DNA: TGTGCCAGTACCCCGGGACAGGGCCGAGAGACCCAGTACTTC; CDR3: CASTPGQGRETQYF; V: TRBV19; J: TRBJ2-5; D: TRBD1; size: NA
DNA: TGTGCCAGTAGTCCTCTCGGCAGCTCTGGAAACACCATATATTTT; CDR3: CASSPLGSSGNTIYF; V: TRBV19; J: TRBJ1-3; D: NA; size: NA
DNA: TGTGCCAGCAGCAAGATAGACGGTTACGAGCAGTACTTC; CDR3: CASSKIDGYEQYF; V: TRBV6-6; J: TRBJ2-7; D: NA; size: NA
DNA: TGTGCCAGCAGCGTAGAAGAGATGAACACTGAAGCTTTCTTT; CDR3: CASSVEEMNTEAFF; V: TRBV9; J: TRBJ1-1; D: NA; size: NA
DNA: TGTGCCAGCATTTTGACAGGGCTTAGCAATCAGCCCCAGCATTTT; CDR3: CASILTGLSNQPQHF; V: TRBV6-6; J: TRBJ1-5; D: TRBD1; size: NA
DNA: TGTGCCAGCAGCCAAGATGGGCTAGCGGGGACTGGGAACATTCAGTACTTC; CDR3: CASSQDGLAGTGNIQYF; V: TRBV4-2; J: TRBJ2-4; D: TRBD2; size: NA
DNA: TGTGCCAGCAGCTTGAGGCGAGACAATGAGCAGTTCTTC; CDR3: CASSLRRDNEQFF; V: TRBV11-2; J: TRBJ2-1; D: NA; size: NA
DNA: TGTGCCAGCAGTATCGCGGGACGCCCTACCTCCTACGAGCAGTACTTC; CDR3: CASSIAGRPTSYEQYF; V: TRBV27; J: TRBJ2-7; D: NA; size: NA
DNA: TGTGCCAGTAGTTCAGGGACGAGGGCTGATCTTTTCGCTGGAAACACCATATATTTT; CDR3: CASSSGTRADLFAGNTIYF; V: TRBV19; J: TRBJ1-3; D: NA; size: NA
DNA: TGTGCCAGCAGCGCCCGAGAGGGTACAACTAATGAAAAACTGTTTTTT; CDR3: CASSAREGTTNEKLFF; V: TRBV9; J: TRBJ1-4; D: NA; size: NA
DNA: TGTGCCAGCAGCTTAGGTGGGCAGGGTCTGGGTGAGCAGTTCTTC; CDR3: CASSLGGQGLGEQFF; V: TRBV7-2; J: TRBJ2-1; D: NA; size: NA
DNA: TGTGCCAGCAGCGCCGCCGGGACTAGCGACTACGAGCAGTACTTC; CDR3: CASSAAGTSDYEQYF; V: TRBV9; J: TRBJ2-7; D: TRBD2; size: NA
DNA: TGTGCCACCAGCAGAGATGGGGGCAGGGTGGGGTTC; CDR3: CATSRDGGRVGF; V: TRBV15; J: TRBJ1-2; D: NA; size: NA
DNA: TGTGCCAGCAGCCCCTTACCTTCGAGCTCCTACGAGCAGTACTTC; CDR3: CASSPLPSSSYEQYF; V: TRBV6-4; J: TRBJ2-7; D: NA; size: NA
DNA: TGTGCCAGCAGCGTCGACAGAGGACTTAATTCACCCCTCCACTTT; CDR3: CASSVDRGLNSPLHF; V: TRBV5-6; J: TRBJ1-6; D: NA; size: NA
DNA: TGTGCCAGCAGTGCCCTGTACGAGCAGTACTTC; CDR3: CASSALYEQYF; V: TRBV6-1; J: TRBJ2-7; D: NA; size: NA
DNA: TGTGCCAGCAGTGAAGCGCTCTCCGACGGGAATACGCAGTATTTT; CDR3: CASSEALSDGNTQYF; V: TRBV6-1; J: TRBJ2-3; D: NA; size: NA
DNA: TGTGCCAGCACCCCGGGGGGCGCTGGGGCCAACGTCCTGACTTTC; CDR3: CASTPGGAGANVLTF; V: TRBV27; J: TRBJ2-6; D: NA; size: NA
DNA: TGTGCCAGCAGTGAATGGATAGGGATTAATGAAAAACTGTTTTTT; CDR3: CASSEWIGINEKLFF; V: TRBV25-1; J: TRBJ1-4; D: NA; size: NA
DNA: TGTGCCAGCAGTCCCCGGGGGGCGGAGAACACCGGGGAGCTGTTTTTT; CDR3: CASSPRGAENTGELFF; V: TRBV28; J: TRBJ2-2; D: NA; size: NA
DNA: TGTGCCAGCAGCCGCGCAGAGAACACCGGGGAGCTGTTTTTT; CDR3: CASSRAENTGELFF; V: TRBV11-2; J: TRBJ2-2; D: NA; size: NA
DNA: TGCGCCAGCAGCTTGGCCGGGGGGGTGATGTTAGGCTACACCTTC; CDR3: CASSLAGGVMLGYTF; V: TRBV5-1; J: TRBJ1-2; D: NA; size: NA
DNA: TGTGCCAGCAGATTAACAGGGAATGGCTACACCTTC; CDR3: CASRLTGNGYTF; V: TRBV28; J: TRBJ1-2; D: NA; size: few
DNA: TGCGCCAGCAGCCAGACGGGAGACGGAAACACCATATATTTT; CDR3: CASSQTGDGNTIYF; V: TRBV5-1; J: TRBJ1-3; D: NA; size: NA
DNA: TGTGCCAGCAGTCAAACCGTCATGAACACTGAAGCTTTCTTT; CDR3: CASSQTVMNTEAFF; V: TRBV28; J: TRBJ1-1; D: NA; size: NA